This entry is about one T cell receptor beta chain. Its target is not known. This sample stems from a study of response to subunit inactivated influenza vaccine. Study outcomes and limitations: The authors suggested that few new T cells are recruited per seasonal influenza vaccination.

The junction had 4 bases not matched to a gene; V was cut back by 2 bases and J by 1 base. Germline V gives CDR1 LGHNA, CDR2 YNFKEQ. The CDR3 extends over 15 amino acids. TCRdb processed the RT-PCR reads anew with MiXCR; each CDR3 protein has one entry. The table includes approximately 680,000 distinct CDR3 sequences, 15% to 19% detected once. This rearrangement joins TRBV4-2 to TRBJ2-5, with 7 bases lining up with TRBD2. The sample consisted of PBMCs from blood, taken 11 to 12 days after vaccination. The clonotype comes from a man between 50 and 59 years old who received an inactivated influenza vaccine. CDR3 coding DNA: TGTGCCAGCAGCCAAAGGGAGGGATTCCAAGAGACCCAGTACTTC. This codes for CASSQREGFQETQYF.